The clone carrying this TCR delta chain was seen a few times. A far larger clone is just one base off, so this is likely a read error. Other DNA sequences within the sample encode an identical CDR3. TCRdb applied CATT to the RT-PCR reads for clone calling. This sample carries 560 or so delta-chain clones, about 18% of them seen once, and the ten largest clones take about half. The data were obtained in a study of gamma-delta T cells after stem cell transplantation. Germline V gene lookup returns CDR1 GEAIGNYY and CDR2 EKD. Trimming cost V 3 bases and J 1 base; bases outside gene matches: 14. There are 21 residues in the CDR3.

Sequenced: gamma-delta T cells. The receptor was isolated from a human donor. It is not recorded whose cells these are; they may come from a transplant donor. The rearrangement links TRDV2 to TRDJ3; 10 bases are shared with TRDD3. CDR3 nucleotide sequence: TGTGCCTGTGACCAAATAACTGGGGGATCCCGAAGATCCTGGGACACCCGACAGATGTTTTTC. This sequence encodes CACDQITGGSRRSWDTRQMFF.